This TCR beta chain was documented in a study of beta chain features in type 1 diabetes. Study-wide context: Across all samples, about 100,000,000 sorted cells were examined.

CD45RO/CCR7/CD25/CD127/CD95/CD27 sorting isolated CD4+ naive, central memory, regulatory and stem cell-like memory cells. Expressed TCRB transcripts got sequenced, as all isolated RNA was reverse transcribed. Method: immunoSEQ multiplex PCR; TCRdb's copy keeps in-frame clones and lacks some. This table holds hundreds of thousands of clones, around 16% found once. Study-wide points: VDJ junctions in type 1 diabetes patients carried more deletions and fewer insertions. TCRB CDR3s were moderately but significantly shorter in Type 1 diabetes patients in all four CD4+ subsets.

A word on this clone: What it recognizes is unknown.

This sequence originates from a man aged 18 to 35 with type 1 diabetes. Material: naive CD4+ T cells from blood.

For the CDR3, the DNA is TGTGCCAGCAGCTCCCTGTGGGCGGGAAGCCACGAGCAGTACTTC. Translating gives CASSSLWAGSHEQYF. This chain connects TRBV13 to TRBJ2-7, with TRBD2 as a possible D gene (6 bases). This CDR3 comprises 15 residues. V lost 4 bases and J 5 bases, leaving 18 bases between the germline ends. Germline assignment: CDR1 PRHDT and CDR2 FYEKMQ (reference sequence).